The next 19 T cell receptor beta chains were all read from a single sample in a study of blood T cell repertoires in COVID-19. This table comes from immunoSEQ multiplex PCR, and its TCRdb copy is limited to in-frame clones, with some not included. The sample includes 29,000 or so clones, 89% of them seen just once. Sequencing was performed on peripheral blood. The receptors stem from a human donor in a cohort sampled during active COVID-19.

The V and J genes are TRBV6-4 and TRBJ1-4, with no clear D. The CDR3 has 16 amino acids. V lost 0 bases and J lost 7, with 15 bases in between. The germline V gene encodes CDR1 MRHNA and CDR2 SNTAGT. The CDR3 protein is CASSDSSSQAGEKLFF. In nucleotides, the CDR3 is TGTGCCAGCAGTGACTCGAGTTCTCAAGCTGGTGAAAAACTGTTTTTT.

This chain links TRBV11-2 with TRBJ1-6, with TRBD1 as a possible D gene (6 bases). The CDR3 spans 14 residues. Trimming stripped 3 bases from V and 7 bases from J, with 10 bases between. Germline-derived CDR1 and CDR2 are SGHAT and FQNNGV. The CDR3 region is CASSFSGQNSPLHF. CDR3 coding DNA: TGTGCCAGCAGCTTCAGTGGACAGAATTCACCCCTCCACTTT.

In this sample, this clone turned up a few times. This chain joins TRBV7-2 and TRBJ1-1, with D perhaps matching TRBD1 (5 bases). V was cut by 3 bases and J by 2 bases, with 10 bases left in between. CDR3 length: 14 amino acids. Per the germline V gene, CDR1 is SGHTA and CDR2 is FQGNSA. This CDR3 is CASSFRQGNTEAFF. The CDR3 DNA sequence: TGTGCCAGCAGCTTCCGGCAGGGAAACACTGAAGCTTTCTTT.

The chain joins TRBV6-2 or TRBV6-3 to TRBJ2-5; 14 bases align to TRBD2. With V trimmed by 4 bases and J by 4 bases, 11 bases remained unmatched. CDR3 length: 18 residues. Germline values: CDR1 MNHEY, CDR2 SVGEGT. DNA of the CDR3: TGTGCCAGCAGTTTCCGGACTAGCGGGGGGCCCCTCGGAGAGACCCAGTACTTC. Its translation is CASSFRTSGGPLGETQYF.

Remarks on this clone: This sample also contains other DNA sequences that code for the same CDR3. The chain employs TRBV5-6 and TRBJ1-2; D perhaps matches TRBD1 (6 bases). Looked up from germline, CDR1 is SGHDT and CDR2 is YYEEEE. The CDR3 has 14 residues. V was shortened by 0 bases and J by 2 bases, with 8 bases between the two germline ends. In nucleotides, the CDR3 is TGTGCCAGCAGCTTGGACGGGACAAACTATGGCTACACCTTC. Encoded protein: CASSLDGTNYGYTF.

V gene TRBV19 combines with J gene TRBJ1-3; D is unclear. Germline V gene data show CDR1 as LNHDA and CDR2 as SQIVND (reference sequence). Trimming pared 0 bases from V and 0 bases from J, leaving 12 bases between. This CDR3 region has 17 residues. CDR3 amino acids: CASSIDPGPHSGNTIYF. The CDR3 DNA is TGTGCCAGTAGTATAGATCCAGGCCCTCACTCTGGAAACACCATATATTTT.

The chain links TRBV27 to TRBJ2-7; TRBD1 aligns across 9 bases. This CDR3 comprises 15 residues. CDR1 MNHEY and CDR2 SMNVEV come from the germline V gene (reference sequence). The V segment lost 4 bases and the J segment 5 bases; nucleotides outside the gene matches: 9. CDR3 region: CASSWGQGPANEQYF. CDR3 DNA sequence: TGTGCCAGCAGTTGGGGACAGGGTCCGGCTAACGAGCAGTACTTC.

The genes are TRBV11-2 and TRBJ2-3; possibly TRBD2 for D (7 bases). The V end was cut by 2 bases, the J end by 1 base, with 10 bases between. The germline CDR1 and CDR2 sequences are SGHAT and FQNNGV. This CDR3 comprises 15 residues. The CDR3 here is CASSLFGGRTDTQYF. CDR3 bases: TGTGCCAGCAGCTTATTCGGGGGGCGCACAGATACGCAGTATTTT.

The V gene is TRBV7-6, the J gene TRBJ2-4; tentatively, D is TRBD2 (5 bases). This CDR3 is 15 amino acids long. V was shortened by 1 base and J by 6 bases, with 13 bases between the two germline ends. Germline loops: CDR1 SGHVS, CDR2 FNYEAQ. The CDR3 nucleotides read TGTGCCAGCAGCTTAGGCGGCGAGGGCAGAAACATTCAGTACTTC. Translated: CASSLGGEGRNIQYF.

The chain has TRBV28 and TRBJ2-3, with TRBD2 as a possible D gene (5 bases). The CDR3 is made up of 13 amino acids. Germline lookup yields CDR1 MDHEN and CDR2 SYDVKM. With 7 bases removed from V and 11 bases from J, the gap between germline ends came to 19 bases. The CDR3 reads CASTLDGLFMQYF. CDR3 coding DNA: TGTGCCAGCACGTTAGACGGACTCTTTATGCAGTATTTT.

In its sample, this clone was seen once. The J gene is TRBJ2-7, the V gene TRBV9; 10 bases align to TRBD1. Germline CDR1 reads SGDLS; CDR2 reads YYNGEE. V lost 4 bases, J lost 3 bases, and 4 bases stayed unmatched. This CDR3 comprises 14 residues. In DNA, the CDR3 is TGTGCCAGCAGCATCGGACAGGGGGACTACGAGCAGTACTTC. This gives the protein CASSIGQGDYEQYF.

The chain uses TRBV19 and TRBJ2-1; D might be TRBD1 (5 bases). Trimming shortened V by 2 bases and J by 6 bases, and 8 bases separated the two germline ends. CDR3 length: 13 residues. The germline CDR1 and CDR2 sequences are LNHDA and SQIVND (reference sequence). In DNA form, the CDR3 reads TGTGCCAGTAGTATACAGGGTGGCAATGAGCAGTTCTTC. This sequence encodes CASSIQGGNEQFF.

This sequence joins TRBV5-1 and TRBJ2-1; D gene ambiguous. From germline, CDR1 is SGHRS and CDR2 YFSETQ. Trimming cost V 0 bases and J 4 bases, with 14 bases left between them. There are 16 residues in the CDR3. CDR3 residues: CASSLVVNSLYNEQFF. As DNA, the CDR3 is TGCGCCAGCAGCTTGGTGGTGAATAGTCTATACAATGAGCAGTTCTTC.

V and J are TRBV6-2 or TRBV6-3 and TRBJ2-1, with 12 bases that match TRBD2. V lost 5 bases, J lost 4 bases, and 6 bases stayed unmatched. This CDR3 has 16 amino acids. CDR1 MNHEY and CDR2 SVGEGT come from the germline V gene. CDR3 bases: TGTGCCAGCAGTCGCGGACTAGCGGGGAAGTACAATGAGCAGTTCTTC. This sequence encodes CASSRGLAGKYNEQFF.

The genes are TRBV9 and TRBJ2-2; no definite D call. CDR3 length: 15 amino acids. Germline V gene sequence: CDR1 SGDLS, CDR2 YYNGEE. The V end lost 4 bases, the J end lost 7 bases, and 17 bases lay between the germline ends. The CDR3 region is CASSPGFPSGGELFF. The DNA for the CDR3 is TGTGCCAGCAGCCCCGGTTTTCCCTCCGGCGGGGAGCTGTTTTTT.

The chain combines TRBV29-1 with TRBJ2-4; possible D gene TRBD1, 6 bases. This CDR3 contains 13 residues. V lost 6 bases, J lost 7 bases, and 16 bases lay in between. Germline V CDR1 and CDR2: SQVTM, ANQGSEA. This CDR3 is CSVATRQENIQYF. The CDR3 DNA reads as TGCAGCGTCGCGACTCGACAGGAGAACATTCAGTACTTC.

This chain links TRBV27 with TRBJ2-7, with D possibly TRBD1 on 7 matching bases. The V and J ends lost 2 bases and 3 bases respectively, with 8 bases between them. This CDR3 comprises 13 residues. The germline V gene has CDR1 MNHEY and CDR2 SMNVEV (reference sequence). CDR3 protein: CASSLQGGYEQYF. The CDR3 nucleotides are TGTGCCAGCAGTTTACAGGGGGGCTACGAGCAGTACTTC.

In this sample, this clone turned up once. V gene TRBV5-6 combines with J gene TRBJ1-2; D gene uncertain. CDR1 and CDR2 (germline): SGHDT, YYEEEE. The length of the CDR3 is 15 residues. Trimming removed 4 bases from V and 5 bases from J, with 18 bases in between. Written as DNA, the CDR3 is TGTGCCAGCAGCCCACCATTAGGACTTATGTATGGCTACACCTTC. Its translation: CASSPPLGLMYGYTF.

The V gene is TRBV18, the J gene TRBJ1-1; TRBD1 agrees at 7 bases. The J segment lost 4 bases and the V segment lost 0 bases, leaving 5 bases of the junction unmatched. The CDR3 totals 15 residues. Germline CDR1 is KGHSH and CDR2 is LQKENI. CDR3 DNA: TGTGCCAGCTCACCACCCCTGACAGGGACCACTGAAGCTTTCTTT. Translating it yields CASSPPLTGTTEAFF.